This note documents a single TCR beta chain sequence. This sample stems from a study of neoadjuvant anti-PD-1 for oral cavity cancer. V gave up 4 bases and J gave up 5 bases, with 18 bases separating them. This CDR3 is 15 amino acids long. Germline values: CDR1 SGHRS, CDR2 YFSETQ. Time point noted: after neoadjuvant nivolumab, at surgical resection. No culture or expansion preceded analysis of these blood cells. Data came from immunoSEQ multiplex PCR; TCRdb stores just in-frame clones and leaves some out. The profile covers about 12,000 clones, with 71% appearing a single time and 2.5% to 3% taken by the ten largest.

The chain couples TRBV5-1 to TRBJ1-1; tentative D call: TRBD1 (6 bases). The sequence came from a person aged 35-80 years with oral cavity squamous cell carcinoma. The sequences come from PBMCs, collected after nivolumab (anti-PD-1) treatment. The DNA for the CDR3 is TGCGCCAGCAGCCCTTTGCCACAGGGTACGACTGAAGCTTTCTTT. As protein: CASSPLPQGTTEAFF.